A selection of T cell receptor beta chains follows, all from one sample in a study of T cell changes during pregnancy in multiple sclerosis. Libraries were prepared by immunoSEQ multiplex PCR; TCRdb keeps only in-frame clonotypes and omits some of them. The table has tens of thousands of clones, approximately 92% seen once. Sample: peripheral blood, taken in the second trimester of pregnancy. The source of these receptors is a female donor in good health, enrolled as a control in a pregnancy study. Each CDR3 is given with its conserved first and last residue. The D gene is left open where the match is weak.

d_call	j_call	v_call	cdr3_nt	cdr3_aa
TRBD1	TRBJ2-5	TRBV4-1	TGCGCCAGCAGCCCGACAGGGGGCTGGAAGGAGACCCAGTACTTC	CASSPTGGWKETQYF
NA	TRBJ1-1	TRBV7-3	TGTGCCAGCAGCCGGACGGGGGACACTGAAGCTTTCTTT	CASSRTGDTEAFF
TRBD1	TRBJ2-7	TRBV18	TGTGCCAGCTCTGATCCGGGACAGCCACCCTACGAGCAGTACTTC	CASSDPGQPPYEQYF
NA	TRBJ1-2	TRBV7-3	TGTGCCAGCAGTTATTCTGGAGGCGGTGGCTACACCTTC	CASSYSGGGGYTF
NA	TRBJ2-1	TRBV2	TGTGCCAGCAGTGTAGAATTTACGGGCTACAATGAGCAGTTCTTC	CASSVEFTGYNEQFF
TRBD1	TRBJ1-2	TRBV6-5	TGTGCCAGCAGTTCCCCCTTGGCCGGGACAGGGAGCGGCTACACCTTC	CASSSPLAGTGSGYTF
TRBD2	TRBJ2-1	TRBV7-2	TGTGCCAGCAGCTTAACGACTAGCGGGGGGGCCAATGAGCAGTTCTTC	CASSLTTSGGANEQFF
NA	TRBJ1-4	TRBV28	TGTGCCAGCAGTCGGCCTAGGAGTGAAAAACTGTTTTTT	CASSRPRSEKLFF
NA	TRBJ2-1	TRBV28	TGTGCCAGCAGTTCCTACTTAATAGCGAGAAGCTCCTACAATGAGCAGTTCTTC	CASSSYLIARSSYNEQFF
NA	TRBJ1-1	TRBV18	TGTGCCAGCTCACCCCTTCTGACAGAGAACACTGAAGCTTTCTTT	CASSPLLTENTEAFF
TRBD1	TRBJ2-1	TRBV15	TGTGCCACCAGCAGGGGGACAGTTGGGGGCAATGAGCAGTTCTTC	CATSRGTVGGNEQFF
NA	TRBJ2-7	TRBV9	TGTGCCAGCAGCGTTACAGGGCATTCTGCTACGGGTGAGCAGTACTTC	CASSVTGHSATGEQYF
NA	TRBJ2-7	TRBV5-1	TGCGCCAGCAGCTTGGATCGGTCCTCCTACGAGCAGTACTTC	CASSLDRSSYEQYF
TRBD2	TRBJ2-3	TRBV11-3	TGTGCCAGCAGCTTATCGTCACTAGCGGGGGGAGGGGCAGATACGCAGTATTTT	CASSLSSLAGGGADTQYF
NA	TRBJ2-5	TRBV7-2	TGTGCCAGCAGCTTAGATCCGGGGGTCGGGACCCAGTACTTC	CASSLDPGVGTQYF
NA	TRBJ2-1	TRBV7-9	TGTGCCAGCAGCTTAGCGACAGTGGGCAATGAGCAGTTCTTC	CASSLATVGNEQFF